These 11 T cell receptor beta chains were all obtained from the same sample, sequenced in a study of sequential checkpoint blockade in melanoma. Treatment meaning: randomized to nivolumab then ipilimumab (arm A) or the reverse (arm B). The table came from immunoSEQ multiplex PCR; TCRdb's copy has only in-frame clones and leaves some out. The top ten hold under 15% of the sample, which has fewer than 10,000 clones, around nine tenths seen once. The sample here was CD8+ T cells sorted from blood (inferred from file names), taken from a patient given nivolumab and ipilimumab in sequence. The receptors stem from a human donor with melanoma.

The chain is built from TRBV9 and TRBJ2-7; 8 nucleotides align to TRBD2. The length of the CDR3 is 13 residues. Per germline, CDR1 SGDLS and CDR2 YYNGEE. J gave up 5 bases and V 3 bases, and 4 bases lay outside the gene matches. The CDR3 sequence: CASSGGLADEQYF. CDR3 nucleotides: TGTGCCAGCAGCGGCGGACTAGCCGACGAGCAGTACTTC.

The V gene is TRBV7-9, the J gene TRBJ2-1; D is perhaps TRBD2 (5 bases). Germline values: CDR1 SEHNR, CDR2 FQNEAQ (reference sequence). This CDR3 is 15 amino acids long. V gave up 1 base and J gave up 3 bases, with 10 bases separating them. The CDR3 here is CASSLVATIYNEQFF. CDR3 nucleotides: TGTGCCAGCAGCTTAGTAGCGACGATCTACAATGAGCAGTTCTTC.

This clone was detected only once. The rearrangement links TRBV4-2 to TRBJ2-7; 11 bases are a match to TRBD1. This CDR3 is 17 amino acids long. V lost 0 bases and J lost 4; bases outside the gene matches: 8. Looked up from germline, CDR1 is LGHNA and CDR2 is YNFKEQ. CDR3 protein: CASSQDFIGTGGYEQYF. The CDR3 bases are TGTGCCAGCAGCCAAGATTTTATCGGGACAGGGGGGTACGAGCAGTACTTC.

The chain uses TRBV7-3 and TRBJ2-7; D perhaps matches TRBD2 (7 bases). Trimming removed 0 bases at V and 4 bases at J, with 13 bases between. Per germline, CDR1 SGHTA and CDR2 FQGTGA. CDR3 length equals 15 residues. In DNA form, the CDR3 reads TGTGCCAGCAGCTTAACGGGGGGGGCAGCTTACGAGCAGTACTTC. It specifies CASSLTGGAAYEQYF. The full variable domain, its missing parts supplied by reference TRBV7-3 and TRBJ2-7, is GAGVSQTPSNKVTEKGKYVELRCDPISGHTALYWYRQSLGQGPEFLIYFQGTGAADDSGLPNDRFFAVRPEGSVSTLKIQRTERGDSAVYLCASSLTGGAAYEQYFGPGTRLTVT.

Points on this clone: Additional DNA sequences in this sample encode the identical CDR3. The chain employs TRBV5-4 and TRBJ2-7; D unclear. The germline V gene has CDR1 SGHNT and CDR2 YYREEE (reference sequence). The CDR3 is made up of 12 amino acids. Trimming removed 0 bases from V and 4 bases from J, with 5 bases in between. CDR3 region: CASSLAPYEQYF. DNA of the CDR3: TGTGCCAGCAGCTTGGCCCCATACGAGCAGTACTTC.

The chain links TRBV6-1 to TRBJ2-7, with D possibly TRBD2 on 6 matching bases. The CDR3 totals 14 residues. V lost 6 bases and J 4 bases, leaving 16 bases between the germline ends. The germline V gene encodes CDR1 MNHNS and CDR2 SASEGT. CDR3 DNA sequence: TGTGCCAGCAGGGAACCCGGGACTCCTTACGAGCAGTACGTC. Encoded protein: CASREPGTPYEQYV.

The CDR3 protein is CASSLTGGMNTEAFF. CDR3 in DNA: TGTGCCAGCAGCTTAACGGGGGGGATGAACACTGAAGCTTTCTTT. The V gene is TRBV7-3, the J gene TRBJ1-1; a possible D gene is TRBD1 (5 bases). The CDR3 loop spans 15 amino acids. V gave up 0 bases and J gave up 0 bases, with 8 bases separating them. CDR1 is SGHTA, CDR2 FQGTGA, per germline.

The chain joins TRBV19 to TRBJ2-6; no definite D call. This CDR3 has 16 amino acids. With 3 bases removed from V and 0 bases from J, the gap between germline ends came to 9 bases. Germline V gives CDR1 LNHDA, CDR2 SQIVND (reference sequence). CDR3 protein: CASSILTTSGANVLTF. The CDR3 DNA is TGTGCCAGTAGTATTCTCACTACCTCTGGGGCCAACGTCCTGACTTTC. Looking up the rest from reference TRBV19 and TRBJ2-6 gives the full variable domain: DGGITQSPKYLFRKEGQNVTLSCEQNLNHDAMYWYRQDPGQGLRLIYYSQIVNDFQKGDIAEGYSVSREKKESFPLTVTSAQKNPTAFYLCASSILTTSGANVLTFGAGSRLTVL.

This sequence joins TRBV6-5 and TRBJ1-4; D is unclear. Germline CDR1 is MNHEY and CDR2 is SVGAGI. This CDR3 is built from 14 residues. V was pared by 6 bases and J by 6 bases, with 14 bases between. The DNA for the CDR3 is TGTGCCAGCAGCACCCTACCTTCGGATGAAAAACTGTTTTTT. Amino acids: CASSTLPSDEKLFF.

The chain is built from TRBV7-9 and TRBJ1-1; D is unresolved. V was cut by 3 bases and J by 0 bases, with 8 bases left in between. From germline, CDR1 is SEHNR and CDR2 FQNEAQ (reference sequence). There are 14 residues in the CDR3. This chain's CDR3 is CASSLTPLNTEAFF. The CDR3 nucleotides read TGTGCCAGCAGCTTGACACCCCTGAACACTGAAGCTTTCTTT.

A single count supports this clone. For the CDR3, the DNA is TGTGCCAGCAGTCAAGACAGGGGTTACGAGCAGTACGTC. This sequence encodes CASSQDRGYEQYV. V gene TRBV13 combines with J gene TRBJ2-7; 8 bases line up with TRBD1. The CDR3 has 13 residues. J gave up 4 bases and V 6 bases, and 5 bases lay outside the gene matches. Germline V CDR1 and CDR2: PRHDT, FYEKMQ (reference sequence).